The next 17 T cell receptor beta chains were all read from a single sample in a study of T cells after yellow fever vaccination. TCRdb re-analysed the 5' RACE reads in MiXCR, keeping a single row per CDR3 protein. The table shows about 220,000 distinct CDR3 sequences, with around 3.1% occurring only once. This material consisted of CD4+ T cells sorted from PBMCs, taken 10 days after the yellow fever booster vaccination. Receptors were obtained from a young man who received the YFV17D yellow fever vaccine.

This clonotype was counted at least ten times. V gene TRBV4-3 combines with J gene TRBJ2-2; 11 positions agree with TRBD2. Trimming took 0 bases from V and 6 from J; bases not matched to a gene: 6. Germline V gene lookup returns CDR1 LGHNA and CDR2 YSLEER. The CDR3 is 17 amino acids. The CDR3 bases are TGCGCCAGCAGCCAAGACGCTCTGACTAGCGGGGCCGGGGAGCTGTTTTTT. Its protein is CASSQDALTSGAGELFF.

This clonotype was found a few times. This chain uses TRBV19 with TRBJ2-5, with D possibly matching TRBD2 (5 bases). The CDR3 is 16 residues long. The germline V and J ends were trimmed by 2 bases and 4 bases, with 17 bases remaining between them. The germline gives CDR1 LNHDA, CDR2 SQIVND (reference sequence). DNA of the CDR3: TGTGCCAGTAGTATATCCCCCGGACTTAATGGAGAGACCCAGTACTTC. Its protein product is CASSISPGLNGETQYF.

The CDR3 DNA reads TGCGCCAGCAGCTTGGAAGGGGTAACCGGGACTAGCGGTAATGAGCAGTTCTTC. Its translation is CASSLEGVTGTSGNEQFF. The gene calls are TRBV5-1 and TRBJ2-1; 11 bases map to TRBD2. Germline CDR1 is SGHRS and CDR2 is YFSETQ. Trimming took 0 bases from V and 7 from J; bases not matched to a gene: 12. This CDR3 is 18 amino acids long.

CDR3 in DNA: TGTGCCAGCAGCCCAGAGGCCAGGGGGCTCTACGAGCAGTACTTC. Its translation: CASSPEARGLYEQYF. The rearrangement links TRBV9 to TRBJ2-7; 8 positions agree with TRBD1. Losses at the gene ends were 4 bases for V and 3 bases for J; bases not matched to a gene: 9. Looked up from germline, CDR1 is SGDLS and CDR2 is YYNGEE. This CDR3 comprises 15 residues.

This clonotype came up many times. The rearrangement uses TRBV7-2 and TRBJ2-2, with 10 bases aligning to TRBD2. The CDR3 covers 15 residues. J gave up 4 bases and V 3 bases, and 2 bases lay outside the gene matches. Germline CDR1 is SGHTA and CDR2 is FQGNSA. CDR3 sequence (DNA): TGTGCCAGCAGCTTCACTAGCGGGGTCACCGGGGAGCTGTTTTTT. Translated, it gives CASSFTSGVTGELFF.

The chain employs TRBV20-1 and TRBJ2-7; no firm D call. Per the germline V gene, CDR1 is DFQATT and CDR2 is SNEGSKA (reference sequence). This CDR3 contains 14 residues. V shed 3 bases and J shed 0 bases, with 12 bases lying between them. CDR3 in amino acids: CSASFAPSSYEQYF. The CDR3 DNA follows: TGCAGTGCTAGTTTTGCTCCGAGCTCCTACGAGCAGTACTTC.

The sample holds a few counts of this clonotype. The rearrangement uses TRBV6-2 or TRBV6-3 and TRBJ1-2; a weak D match, TRBD1 (5 bases). V was trimmed by 2 bases and J by 6 bases, leaving 13 bases between them. This CDR3 region has 14 residues. The germline V gene encodes CDR1 MNHEY and CDR2 SVGEGT. CDR3 bases: TGTGCCAGCAGTTACGGTTTGGGACTTCATGGCTACACCTTC. This translates into CASSYGLGLHGYTF.

In its sample, this clonotype was seen a few times. The V gene is TRBV30, the J gene TRBJ1-1; no reliable D call. This CDR3 region has 14 residues. Germline CDR1 reads GTSNPN; CDR2 reads SVGIG (reference sequence). Trimming stripped 2 bases from V and 2 bases from J, with 12 bases between. This CDR3 reads CAWSLGGSNTEAFF. DNA for the CDR3: TGTGCCTGGAGTTTAGGCGGATCTAACACTGAAGCTTTCTTT.

The CDR3 loop is CASSTVLTSGSGTDTQYF. CDR3 DNA: TGCGCCAGCAGCACCGTTTTGACTAGCGGTTCGGGAACAGATACGCAGTATTTT. V usage is TRBV5-1 and J usage is TRBJ2-3, with 9 bases matching TRBD2. The CDR3 totals 18 residues. Germline V gene sequence: CDR1 SGHRS, CDR2 YFSETQ. The ends lost 4 bases at V and 3 bases at J; junction bases unmatched: 15.

This rearrangement joins TRBV4-1 to TRBJ1-2; D remains ambiguous. The germline gives CDR1 MGHRA, CDR2 YSYEKL. CDR3 length: 12 amino acids. Trimming removed 6 bases at V and 3 bases at J, with 8 bases between. CDR3 residues: CASRRQDYGYTF. The CDR3 nucleotides read TGCGCCAGCAGGCGGCAGGACTATGGCTACACCTTC.

This clonotype was counted only a few times. The rearrangement links TRBV27 to TRBJ2-1, with 10 bases lining up with TRBD1. CDR3 length: 17 residues. The germline V gene has CDR1 MNHEY and CDR2 SMNVEV (reference sequence). The V and J ends lost 6 bases and 0 bases, in that order; junction bases with no gene match: 8. CDR3: CASSRSTGGNSYNEQFF. The CDR3 DNA reads TGTGCCAGCAGCCGATCGACAGGGGGCAACTCCTACAATGAGCAGTTCTTC.

This clonotype has only a few counts. J is TRBJ1-1 and V is TRBV20-1; D unclear. Germline CDR1 is DFQATT and CDR2 is SNEGSKA (reference sequence). The germline V and J ends were trimmed by 5 bases and 6 bases, with 13 bases remaining between them. The CDR3 covers 12 residues. The CDR3 nucleotides read TGCAGTGCTGGCACCCCTCGGGCTGAAGCTTTCTTT. This gives the protein CSAGTPRAEAFF.

This clonotype was counted ten times or more. Here the CDR3 reads CSGGKQGVTEAFF. The CDR3 nucleotides read TGCAGCGGTGGAAAACAGGGAGTTACTGAAGCTTTCTTT. The rearrangement uses TRBV29-1 and TRBJ1-1; maybe TRBD1 (6 bases). Trimming cost V 7 bases and J 5 bases, with 17 bases left between them. CDR3 length equals 13 residues. The germline CDR1 and CDR2 sequences are SQVTM and ANQGSEA.

This clonotype has ten or more counts. The rearrangement uses TRBV6-5 and TRBJ1-1; no firm D call. There are 14 residues in the CDR3. V shed 4 bases and J shed 6 bases, with 15 bases lying between them. The germline V gene encodes CDR1 MNHEY and CDR2 SVGAGI. The CDR3, as DNA: TGTGCCAGCAGTTTCGCGGCAGGAGGGCCTGAAGCTTTCTTT. Protein product: CASSFAAGGPEAFF.

The chain carries TRBV28 and TRBJ1-4, with 11 bases matching TRBD1. The CDR3 consists of 15 residues. V lost 6 bases, J lost 7 bases, and 7 bases stayed unmatched. The germline gives CDR1 MDHEN, CDR2 SYDVKM. CDR3 amino acids: CASSSPGQGGEKLFF. The CDR3 nucleotides are TGTGCCAGCAGCTCTCCGGGACAGGGGGGTGAAAAACTGTTTTTT.

This clonotype was detected a few times. The chain is built from TRBV7-9 and TRBJ1-5; D gene ambiguous. Per germline, CDR1 SEHNR and CDR2 FQNEAQ (reference sequence). Trimming removed 4 bases from V and 9 bases from J, with 7 bases in between. This CDR3 is built from 11 residues. CDR3 in amino acids: CASSSAGPQHF. The CDR3 DNA reads as TGTGCCAGCAGCTCCGCGGGGCCCCAGCATTTT.

V gene TRBV20-1 combines with J gene TRBJ1-6; D is possibly TRBD1 (5 bases). Deletions cut 1 base from V and 7 bases from J, with 14 bases between. Looked up from germline, CDR1 is DFQATT and CDR2 is SNEGSKA (reference sequence). The length of the CDR3 is 15 residues. The CDR3 nucleotides read TGCAGTGCTAGAGGTGCGGGGCAGTCGAATTCACCCCTCCACTTT. Encoded protein: CSARGAGQSNSPLHF.